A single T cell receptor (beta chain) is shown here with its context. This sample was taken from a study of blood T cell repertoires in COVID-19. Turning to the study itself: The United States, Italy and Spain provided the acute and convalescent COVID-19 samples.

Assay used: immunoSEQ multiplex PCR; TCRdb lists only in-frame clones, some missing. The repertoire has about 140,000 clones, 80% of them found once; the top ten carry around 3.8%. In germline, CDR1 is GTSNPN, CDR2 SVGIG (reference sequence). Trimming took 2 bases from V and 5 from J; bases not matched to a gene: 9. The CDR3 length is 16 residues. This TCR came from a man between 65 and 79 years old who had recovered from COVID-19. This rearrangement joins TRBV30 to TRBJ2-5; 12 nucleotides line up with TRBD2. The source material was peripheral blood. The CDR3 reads CAWSLFPSGRVETQYF. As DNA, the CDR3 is TGTGCCTGGAGTCTTTTTCCTAGCGGGAGGGTGGAGACCCAGTACTTC.